The 24 T cell receptor beta chains below all came from one sample that was sequenced in a study of metastatic and nonmetastatic thyroid tumors. TCRdb re-called clones via MiXCR from the PCR reads. The repertoire has some 20,000 clones, roughly 17% of them found once; the top ten carry approximately 17%. The entire patient cohort was treatment-naive prior to thyroid surgery. The material sequenced was blood. These receptors came from a male donor with papillary thyroid cancer or a benign thyroid nodule (not recorded which). Some clones in this sample may be carry-over from other donors' samples.

The V call is TRBV5-6, the J call TRBJ2-3; D possibly corresponds to TRBD2 (5 bases). CDR3 length: 13 residues. Germline CDR1 and CDR2: SGHDT and YYEEEE. The CDR3 protein is CVISRSGTDTQYF. CDR3 DNA: TGTGTCATCAGCCGTAGCGGCACAGATACGCAGTATTTT.

This clone occurred many times. The rearrangement links TRBV20-1 to TRBJ2-5; 7 nucleotides agree with TRBD1. After removal of 1 base from V and 4 bases from J, the junction contained 3 bases not matched to a gene. The length of the CDR3 is 13 residues. Germline V gene lookup returns CDR1 DFQATT and CDR2 SNEGSKA (reference sequence). The CDR3 DNA reads TGCAGTGCTAGAGGACAGGGCCCAGAGACCCAGTACTTC. Amino acids: CSARGQGPETQYF.

This clone was seen ten or more times. The CDR3 is CASSFPQGGNQPQHF. DNA for the CDR3: TGTGCCAGCAGTTTCCCACAGGGGGGCAATCAGCCCCAGCATTTT. The chain links TRBV28 to TRBJ1-5, with 8 bases identical to TRBD1. V lost 3 bases, J lost 2 bases, and 3 bases stayed unmatched. This CDR3 is built from 15 residues. Germline assignment: CDR1 MDHEN and CDR2 SYDVKM.

The sample holds one count of this clone. This chain connects TRBV30 to TRBJ2-1, with 13 bases that match TRBD2. CDR1 GTSNPN and CDR2 SVGIG come from the germline V gene (reference sequence). The CDR3 has 15 residues. The V and J ends lost 2 bases and 5 bases, in that order; junction bases with no gene match: 3. The CDR3 here is CAWSIGLAGDNEQFF. The CDR3 nucleotides read TGTGCCTGGAGTATCGGACTAGCGGGGGACAATGAGCAGTTCTTC.

This clone was found many times. The chain is built from TRBV14 and TRBJ2-3; tentatively, D is TRBD1 or TRBD2 (5 bases each). This CDR3 is built from 12 residues. Trimming removed 5 bases at V and 3 bases at J, with 6 bases between. Germline V gives CDR1 SGHDN, CDR2 FVKESK. The CDR3 DNA follows: TGTGCCAGCAGCTGGGGGACAGATACGCAGTATTTT. Protein product: CASSWGTDTQYF.

This clone came up many times. The rearrangement uses TRBV24-1 and TRBJ2-7; 7 bases match TRBD1. After removal of 6 bases from V and 6 bases from J, the junction contained 13 bases not matched to a gene. Germline V gene sequence: CDR1 KGHDR, CDR2 SFDVKD. The CDR3 sequence is 15 residues long. The CDR3 sequence is CATSSPGQSTSEQYF. CDR3 bases: TGTGCCACCAGTTCTCCGGGACAGAGTACAAGCGAGCAGTACTTC.

The rearrangement joins TRBV20-1 to TRBJ2-7, with D perhaps TRBD1 or TRBD2 (5 bases each). V gave up 3 bases and J gave up 0 bases, with 18 bases separating them. The CDR3 has 16 residues. The germline V gene encodes CDR1 DFQATT and CDR2 SNEGSKA (reference sequence). The CDR3, as DNA: TGCAGTGCTAGCCTAAGAGGGGCCGACCTCTCCTACGAGCAGTACTTC. It encodes CSASLRGADLSYEQYF.

This clone appeared many times. This chain connects TRBV6-1 to TRBJ2-5; 12 nucleotides align to TRBD2. CDR1 is MNHNS and CDR2 is SASEGT in the germline V gene. The V gene end was trimmed by 7 bases and the J gene end by 3 bases; junction bases not matched to a gene: 6. The CDR3 sequence is 15 residues long. CDR3 protein: CASTLTSGSEETQYF. CDR3 DNA sequence: TGTGCCAGCACCCTGACTAGCGGGAGCGAAGAGACCCAGTACTTC.

On this clone itself: Without the conserved terminal phenylalanine or tryptophan, this CDR3 likely stems from a read error. The gene calls are TRBV6-2 or TRBV6-3 and TRBJ2-3; either TRBD1 or TRBD2 may supply D (5 bases each). CDR1 MNHEY and CDR2 SVGEGT come from the germline V gene. CDR3 length: 14 amino acids. V was shortened by 7 bases and J by 6 bases, with 17 bases between the two germline ends. The CDR3 bases are TGTGCCAGCAATGCACGAGGGGCGAGTGATACGCAGTATTTA. Protein product: CASNARGASDTQYL.

This clone was detected many times. CDR3 sequence: CASSATLGVWEKLFF. The CDR3 DNA reads TGTGCCAGCAGTGCGACCCTGGGGGTTTGGGAAAAACTGTTTTTT. The rearrangement uses TRBV28 and TRBJ1-4; the D gene is possibly TRBD1 (5 bases). V dropped 5 bases and J dropped 8 bases, with 18 bases sitting between them. CDR3 length: 15 amino acids. From germline, CDR1 is MDHEN and CDR2 SYDVKM.

V gene TRBV5-1 combines with J gene TRBJ1-6, with 11 bases that match TRBD1. Germline loops: CDR1 SGHRS, CDR2 YFSETQ. After removal of 3 bases from V and 6 bases from J, the junction contained 5 bases not matched to a gene. The CDR3 consists of 16 residues. For the CDR3, the DNA is TGCGCCAGCAGCTATGGGGACAGGGGGGGTAATTCACCCCTCCACTTT. Translated, it gives CASSYGDRGGNSPLHF.

This clone was observed at least ten times. The chain links TRBV10-3 to TRBJ2-7, with D unclear. The CDR3 covers 13 residues. Germline V lookup: CDR1 ENHRY, CDR2 SYGVKD. V lost 0 bases to trimming and J lost 2 bases, with 5 bases between them. CDR3 nucleotides: TGTGCCATCAGTGAGTCAGCAGCCTACGAGCAGTACTTC. Protein product: CAISESAAYEQYF.

This clone was found many times. J is TRBJ2-3 and V is TRBV5-5, with a possible D match to TRBD2 (5 bases). V dropped 1 base and J dropped 2 bases, with 11 bases sitting between them. Per the germline V gene, CDR1 is SGHKS and CDR2 is YYEKEE (reference sequence). This CDR3 has 15 residues. Here the CDR3 DNA reads TGTGCCAGCAGCTTGCTCCTAGCCCTCACAGATACGCAGTATTTT. Its protein is CASSLLLALTDTQYF.

This clone has at least ten counts. This chain joins TRBV28 and TRBJ1-5; D is perhaps TRBD1 (5 bases). The CDR3 runs to 15 residues. The germline gives CDR1 MDHEN, CDR2 SYDVKM. Trimming took off 3 bases at V and 0 bases at J, with 9 bases between the two ends. Here the CDR3 reads CASSLTGDSNQPQHF. CDR3 nucleotide sequence: TGTGCCAGCAGTTTGACGGGGGATAGCAATCAGCCCCAGCATTTT.

This clone has at least ten counts. This chain joins TRBV27 and TRBJ1-5; no firm D call. In germline, CDR1 is MNHEY, CDR2 SMNVEV (reference sequence). V lost 1 base to trimming and J lost 6 bases, with 4 bases between them. The CDR3 loop spans 12 amino acids. The chain's CDR3 is CASSLLGQPQHF. In nucleotides, the CDR3 is TGTGCCAGCAGTTTATTGGGTCAGCCCCAGCATTTT.

This clone was counted ten times or more. The chain links TRBV11-2 to TRBJ1-5; the match to TRBD1 covers 7 bases. With V trimmed by 8 bases and J by 1 base, 5 bases remained unmatched. The CDR3 extends over 14 amino acids. Germline V lookup: CDR1 SGHAT, CDR2 FQNNGV. The CDR3 DNA follows: TGTGCCAGCCGCAGGGGGGGGAGCAATCAGCCCCAGCATTTT. Encoded protein: CASRRGGSNQPQHF.

In this sample, this clone is medium-sized. The chain carries TRBV30 and TRBJ2-7; unclear D gene. Deletions cut 5 bases from V and 0 bases from J, with 5 bases between. The germline V gene has CDR1 GTSNPN and CDR2 SVGIG (reference sequence). The CDR3 contains 11 residues. CDR3 bases: TGTGCCTGGGCCTCCTCCTACGAGCAGTACTTC. Translation gives CAWASSYEQYF. The full variable domain, completed using reference TRBV30 and TRBJ2-7, is SQTIHQWPATLVQPVGSPLSLECTVEGTSNPNLYWYRQAAGRGLQLLFYSVGIGQISSEVPQNLSASRPQDRQFILSSKKLLLSDSGFYLCAWASSYEQYFGPGTRLTVT.

This clone is labeled as medium-sized. The V call is TRBV11-2, the J call TRBJ2-2; 11 bases are shared with TRBD2. This CDR3 comprises 17 residues. In germline, CDR1 is SGHAT, CDR2 FQNNGV. Trimming took 4 bases from V and 3 from J; bases not matched to a gene: 7. The CDR3 coding sequence is TGTGCCAGCAGCTGGCCCGAACTAGCGGGAGACACCGGGGAGCTGTTTTTT. Amino acids: CASSWPELAGDTGELFF. Full variable domain (missing parts from reference TRBV11-2 and TRBJ2-2): EAGVAQSPRYKIIEKRQSVAFWCNPISGHATLYWYQQILGQGPKLLIQFQNNGVVDDSQLPKDRFSAERLKGVDSTLKIQPAKLEDSAVYLCASSWPELAGDTGELFFGEGSRLTVL.

By sample fraction, this clone is medium-sized (0.01 to 0.1%). The rearrangement joins TRBV6-4 to TRBJ2-2; TRBD2 aligns across 8 bases. The CDR3 runs 14 residues. Per the germline V gene, CDR1 is MRHNA and CDR2 is SNTAGT. The V and J ends lost 2 bases and 4 bases, in that order; junction bases with no gene match: 0. The CDR3 sequence: CASSDGTSTGELFF. DNA of the CDR3: TGTGCCAGCAGTGACGGGACTAGCACCGGGGAGCTGTTTTTT.

CDR3 residues: CAWSVGASNQPQHF. Written as DNA, the CDR3 is TGTGCCTGGAGTGTAGGTGCTAGCAATCAGCCCCAGCATTTT. The rearrangement links TRBV30 to TRBJ1-5; D not certain. V gave up 0 bases and J gave up 0 bases, with 6 bases separating them. There are 14 residues in the CDR3. Germline CDR1 reads GTSNPN; CDR2 reads SVGIG (reference sequence).

This clone was recorded a few times. The V gene is TRBV6-1, the J gene TRBJ2-2, with 11 nucleotides matching TRBD2. Per germline, CDR1 MNHNS and CDR2 SASEGT. CDR3 length equals 15 residues. Trimming cost V 2 bases and J 4 bases; bases outside gene matches: 0. The CDR3: CASSETSGSTGELFF. Here the CDR3 DNA reads TGTGCCAGCAGTGAAACTAGCGGGAGCACCGGGGAGCTGTTTTTT.

This clone was seen many times. The chain joins TRBV2 to TRBJ2-7; 10 nucleotides match TRBD2. The CDR3 spans 17 residues. CDR1 is SNHLY, CDR2 FYNNEI, per germline. The J segment lost 0 bases and the V segment lost 6 bases, leaving 11 bases of the junction unmatched. This CDR3 reads CASRERSLAGDSYEQYF. CDR3 in DNA: TGTGCCAGCAGAGAAAGGTCGCTAGCGGGGGACTCCTACGAGCAGTACTTC.

The table lists this clone with a few counts. This chain connects TRBV10-3 to TRBJ2-1; D gene unclear. The CDR3 is 12 amino acids. The germline V and J ends were trimmed by 9 bases and 9 bases, with 15 bases remaining between them. Germline-derived CDR1 and CDR2 are ENHRY and SYGVKD. CDR3: CAMMTFFGEQFF. CDR3 nucleotide sequence: TGTGCCATGATGACATTCTTTGGTGAGCAGTTCTTC.

There are many counts of this clone. This chain links TRBV9 with TRBJ2-1; D remains ambiguous. Per germline, CDR1 SGDLS and CDR2 YYNGEE. There are 15 residues in the CDR3. Trimming took 4 bases from V and 3 from J, leaving 14 bases between them. The CDR3, as DNA: TGTGCCAGCAGCCCCGAAGGGAACTACTACAATGAGCAGTTCTTC. Protein sequence: CASSPEGNYYNEQFF.